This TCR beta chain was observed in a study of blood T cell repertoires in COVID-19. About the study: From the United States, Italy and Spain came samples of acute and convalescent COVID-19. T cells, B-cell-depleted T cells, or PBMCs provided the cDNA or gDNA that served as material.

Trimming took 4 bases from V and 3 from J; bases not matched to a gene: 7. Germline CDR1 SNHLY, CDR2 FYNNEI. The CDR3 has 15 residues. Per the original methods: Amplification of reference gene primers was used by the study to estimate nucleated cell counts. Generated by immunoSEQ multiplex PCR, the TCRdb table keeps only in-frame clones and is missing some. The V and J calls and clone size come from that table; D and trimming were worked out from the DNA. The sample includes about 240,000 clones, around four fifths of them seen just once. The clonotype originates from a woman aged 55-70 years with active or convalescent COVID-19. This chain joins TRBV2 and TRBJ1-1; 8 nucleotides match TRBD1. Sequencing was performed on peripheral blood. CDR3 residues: CASSGQGPTDTEAFF. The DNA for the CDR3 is TGTGCCAGCAGTGGACAGGGGCCTACAGACACTGAAGCTTTCTTT.